The 21 T cell receptor beta chains reported below all come from one sample, sequenced in a study of T cell changes during pregnancy in multiple sclerosis. Produced via immunoSEQ multiplex PCR; TCRdb's table is partial and in-frame only. The sample shows about 55,000 clones, around 89% of them seen only once. The input for sequencing was CD4+ T cells from peripheral blood mononuclear cells, taken in the first trimester of pregnancy. Receptors originate from a female donor with multiple sclerosis, enrolled in a pregnancy study.

This chain links TRBV10-3 with TRBJ2-1; D is perhaps TRBD2 (6 bases). This CDR3 contains 15 residues. CDR1 is ENHRY, CDR2 SYGVKD, per germline. V was pared by 0 bases and J by 7 bases, with 13 bases between. CDR3 sequence (DNA): TGTGCCATCAGTGAGTCGCGGGACCAGTCGAATGAGCAGTTCTTC. Its protein is CAISESRDQSNEQFF.

This chain uses TRBV11-3 with TRBJ2-7, with a possible D match to TRBD1 (7 bases). V was clipped by 5 bases and J by 3 bases, with 11 bases between them. Germline CDR1 SGHNT, CDR2 YENEEA. The CDR3 extends over 13 amino acids. The CDR3 DNA reads TGTGCCAGCAGCCAGGGGGGTCTCTACGAGCAGTACTTC. Translation gives CASSQGGLYEQYF.

This clone was seen only once. The genes are TRBV7-3 and TRBJ2-1; the D gene is possibly TRBD1 (6 bases). Germline CDR1 and CDR2: SGHTA and FQGTGA. Trimming cost V 5 bases and J 7 bases, with 18 bases left between them. The CDR3 sequence is 15 residues long. CDR3 coding DNA: TGTGCCAGCAGCCCTCGGACAGAAAGTAAGAATGAGCAGTTCTTC. This encodes CASSPRTESKNEQFF.

The chain uses TRBV19 and TRBJ2-2, with 7 bases matching TRBD1. The CDR3 totals 15 residues. The germline gives CDR1 LNHDA, CDR2 SQIVND (reference sequence). With 3 bases clipped from V and 5 bases from J, the junction kept 6 bases outside the gene matches. CDR3 region: CASSIRQGMTGELFF. CDR3 bases: TGTGCCAGTAGTATTCGACAGGGTATGACCGGGGAGCTGTTTTTT. The full variable domain, completed using reference TRBV19 and TRBJ2-2, is DGGITQSPKYLFRKEGQNVTLSCEQNLNHDAMYWYRQDPGQGLRLIYYSQIVNDFQKGDIAEGYSVSREKKESFPLTVTSAQKNPTAFYLCASSIRQGMTGELFFGEGSRLTVL.

V usage is TRBV5-6 and J usage is TRBJ2-1; TRBD2 matches at 15 bases. The CDR3 is 15 residues long. Germline V CDR1 and CDR2: SGHDT, YYEEEE. Trimming at V came to 4 bases and at J to 8 bases, leaving 4 bases not matched to a gene. The CDR3 protein is CASSTGLAGGHEQFF. The DNA for the CDR3 is TGTGCCAGCAGCACGGGACTAGCGGGAGGTCATGAGCAGTTCTTC.

J is TRBJ2-7 and V is TRBV5-4; 7 nucleotides agree with TRBD2. V gave up 4 bases and J gave up 1 base; unmatched junction bases: 5. Germline V gene lookup returns CDR1 SGHNT and CDR2 YYREEE (reference sequence). The CDR3 consists of 14 residues. CDR3 DNA sequence: TGTGCCAGCAGCAGGGAGGGCACATCCTACGAGCAGTACTTC. Its protein product is CASSREGTSYEQYF.

The rearrangement uses TRBV12-5 and TRBJ2-2; D is ambiguous. CDR3 length equals 15 residues. CDR1 and CDR2 (germline): LGHNT, FRNRAP. The germline V and J ends were trimmed by 0 bases and 4 bases, with 9 bases remaining between them. The CDR3, as DNA: TGTGCTAGTGGTTTGGTCGGTCAGGTCACCGGGGAGCTGTTTTTT. Translation: CASGLVGQVTGELFF.

The rearrangement joins TRBV5-6 to TRBJ2-1; D gene ambiguous. The CDR3 is 13 amino acids. The germline V gene has CDR1 SGHDT and CDR2 YYEEEE. V lost 0 bases and J 7 bases, leaving 8 bases between the germline ends. The CDR3 loop reads CASSLDFGNEQFF. The CDR3, as DNA: TGTGCCAGCAGCTTGGATTTCGGGAATGAGCAGTTCTTC.

The chain carries TRBV19 and TRBJ2-3, with 12 bases matching TRBD2. Germline V lookup: CDR1 LNHDA, CDR2 SQIVND (reference sequence). With 5 bases clipped from V and 4 bases from J, the junction kept 7 bases outside the gene matches. CDR3 length: 16 amino acids. CDR3 protein: CASSLRLAGVADTQYF. Written as DNA, the CDR3 is TGTGCCAGTAGTCTTCGACTAGCGGGAGTGGCAGATACGCAGTATTTT.

J is TRBJ2-5 and V is TRBV23-1, with D tentatively TRBD2 (6 bases). TRBV23-1 is noted as an ORF with a role that remains uncertain. The CDR3 is made up of 13 amino acids. V lost 8 bases to trimming and J lost 4 bases, with 14 bases between them. The CDR3 protein is CASEGPEGETQYF. CDR3 nucleotides: TGCGCCAGCGAAGGACCGGAGGGAGAGACCCAGTACTTC.

The genes are TRBV5-5 and TRBJ2-3; 9 bases align to TRBD2. The germline CDR1 and CDR2 sequences are SGHKS and YYEKEE (reference sequence). The V gene end was trimmed by 2 bases and the J gene end by 5 bases; junction bases not matched to a gene: 12. CDR3 length: 17 amino acids. In DNA, the CDR3 is TGTGCCAGCAGCTTCACCCCGACTAGCGGTGTTGGAGATACGCAGTATTTT. It yields the protein CASSFTPTSGVGDTQYF.

The chain has TRBV5-6 and TRBJ2-3; 11 bases agree with TRBD2. The trim removed 3 bases at V and 4 bases at J, leaving 7 bases unmatched. Germline V gives CDR1 SGHDT, CDR2 YYEEEE. The CDR3 sequence is 16 residues long. The CDR3 region is CASSSRTSGSPDTQYF. The CDR3 bases are TGTGCCAGCAGCTCGAGGACTAGCGGGTCCCCAGATACGCAGTATTTT.

This sequence joins TRBV19 and TRBJ2-1; D not certain. Trimming stripped 5 bases from V and 4 bases from J, with 9 bases between. There are 13 residues in the CDR3. Germline V lookup: CDR1 LNHDA, CDR2 SQIVND (reference sequence). CDR3 sequence: CASSPQSYNEQFF. In nucleotides, the CDR3 is TGTGCCAGTAGTCCCCAGTCTTACAATGAGCAGTTCTTC.

V usage is TRBV7-2 and J usage is TRBJ2-3; D gene unclear. The V gene lost 1 base and the J gene lost 4 bases, with 6 bases spanning the gap. The CDR3 has 13 residues. CDR1 is SGHTA and CDR2 is FQGNSA in the germline V gene. CDR3 in DNA: TGTGCCAGCAGCTTAGGTTCGGCAGATACGCAGTATTTT. Translation gives CASSLGSADTQYF.

The genes are TRBV11-3 and TRBJ2-2; maybe TRBD1 (5 bases). CDR1 and CDR2 from the germline V gene are SGHNT and YENEEA. The CDR3 runs 14 residues. Trimming stripped 5 bases from V and 6 bases from J, with 13 bases between. The CDR3 loop reads CASSPYRFAGELFF. CDR3 in DNA: TGTGCCAGCAGCCCATACAGGTTCGCCGGGGAGCTGTTTTTT.

CDR3 nucleotides: TGTGCCAGCAGCAGGACAGCTTATAGCAATCAGCCCCAGCATTTT. It codes for CASSRTAYSNQPQHF. This sequence joins TRBV9 and TRBJ1-5, with a tentative D call TRBD1 (6 bases). The CDR3 is 15 residues long. Deletions cut 4 bases from V and 0 bases from J, with 11 bases between. The V gene's germline CDR1 is SGDLS and CDR2 YYNGEE.

The V and J genes are TRBV14 and TRBJ2-7, with TRBD1 matching over 9 bases. The CDR3 is 18 residues long. Germline loops: CDR1 SGHDN, CDR2 FVKESK. V shed 1 base, J shed 0 bases, and the junction held 10 bases outside the gene matches. In DNA, the CDR3 is TGTGCCAGCAGCCAAGGGACAGGGGACCGGTTCAGCTCCTACGAGCAGTACTTC. This codes for CASSQGTGDRFSSYEQYF.

This clone was seen a few times. The rearrangement links TRBV5-1 to TRBJ2-7; possible D gene TRBD1, 6 bases. Germline V gene sequence: CDR1 SGHRS, CDR2 YFSETQ. Trimming pared 2 bases from V and 6 bases from J, leaving 9 bases between. This CDR3 has 12 residues. The DNA for the CDR3 is TGCGCCAGCAGCTTCTCAGGGGTCGAGCAGTACTTC. Encoded protein: CASSFSGVEQYF.

This chain links TRBV5-6 with TRBJ2-7, with 14 bases matching TRBD2. CDR3 length equals 19 residues. CDR1 and CDR2 (germline): SGHDT, YYEEEE. V lost 1 base to trimming and J lost 2 bases; unmatched junction nucleotides: 11. The CDR3 is CASSLRRLAGGPRAYEQYF. In DNA form, the CDR3 reads TGTGCCAGCAGCTTGCGTAGACTAGCGGGAGGGCCTAGAGCCTACGAGCAGTACTTC. The complete variable domain, with remaining parts taken from reference TRBV5-6 and TRBJ2-7, reads DAGVTQSPTHLIKTRGQQVTLRCSPKSGHDTVSWYQQALGQGPQFIFQYYEEEERQRGNFPDRFSGHQFPNYSSELNVNALLLGDSALYLCASSLRRLAGGPRAYEQYFGPGTRLTVT.

The chain recombines TRBV2 with TRBJ2-1; D unclear. CDR1 is SNHLY and CDR2 is FYNNEI in the germline V gene. The CDR3 has 11 residues. V gave up 4 bases and J gave up 10 bases, with 8 bases separating them. The CDR3 reads CASSVGVEQFF. CDR3 DNA sequence: TGTGCCAGCAGTGTCGGTGTGGAGCAGTTCTTC. Supplemented by reference TRBV2 and TRBJ2-1, the full variable domain reads EPEVTQTPSHQVTQMGQEVILRCVPISNHLYFYWYRQILGQKVEFLVSFYNNEISEKSEIFDDQFSVERPDGSNFTLKIRSTKLEDSAMYFCASSVGVEQFFGPGTRLTVL.

The rearrangement links TRBV15 to TRBJ1-1; TRBD1 is a possible D gene (6 bases). V was trimmed by 0 bases and J by 3 bases, leaving 11 bases between them. Germline V lookup: CDR1 LNHNV, CDR2 YYDKDF (reference sequence). This CDR3 comprises 15 residues. The CDR3 DNA is TGTGCCACCAGCAGAGATTACCCAGGGGACACTGAAGCTTTCTTT. It is translated as CATSRDYPGDTEAFF.